This TCR beta chain was sequenced during a study of cytomegalovirus exposure and HLA in healthy donors (dated by TCRdb to the late 2010s). About the full investigation: According to an earlier analysis of 587 of the donors, about 179 million T cells yielded 117 million unique TCR beta sequences and approximately 280 Gb of sequence data. An early release that covered several hundred HLA-typed donors contained approximately 300 gigabases of sequencing data and about 93 million unique TCR sequences. Of the approximately 400 genotyped donors, over 65% fell in the genetic ancestry cluster associated with self-reported Caucasian donors. The aim of the study was to test whether cataloging public T cell receptors could identify signatures of past pathogen exposure. The study used immunosequencing to profile the T cell repertoires of 666 subjects and linked those repertoires to cytomegalovirus serostatus. Besides the first cohort of 666 subjects, a separate validation cohort made up of 120 different subjects was used. To predict cytomegalovirus infection status, the study combined high-throughput TCR immunosequencing, statistical association of individual TCRs with disease status, and machine learning. In a later analysis, previously published TCR beta repertoires from 666 donors were re-analyzed and high-resolution HLA genotyping was added so that TCR occurrence patterns could be studied. Rather than drawing on any new phenotypic data, the later analysis identified candidate immune exposures from TCR beta sequences and the way those sequences occurred across donors. An earlier analysis of nearly 600 of the donors applied high-throughput TCR beta sequencing to assess whether each TCR beta V gene segment acted as functional or pseudogenic. Alongside the repertoire data, information on donor age, sex, ethnicity and CMV serostatus was compiled. Genome-wide SNP genotypes for about 65% of the 666 donors were used in a later genetic analysis, which treated that subset as a discovery cohort. Every repertoire in the discovery cohort had been generated on one and the same sequencing platform. HLA typing included class I and class II loci at four-digit resolution. Typing coverage varied by locus: 629-630 donors for A, B, C, DRB1 and DQB1; approximately 520 for DQA1; more than 600 for DPA1; roughly 450 for DPB1. Four to six DR-DQ haplotypes were handled as single units for association and clustering, since linkage in the cohort was strong. Among 350 to 400 genotyped donors of the cohort, an average of about 240,000 unique TCR beta nucleotide sequences were sequenced per donor, roughly 18% of them non-productive. What the authors observed across the whole study: According to a later genetic analysis, donors in an Asian-associated ancestry cluster had fewer N-insertions in productive TCRs than the approximately 710-donor mean. According to a later analysis, most CMV-associated TCR beta chains appeared to be HLA-restricted, and the HLA associations seemed to be driven largely by CMV exposure. The study listed approximately 150 TCR beta chains as associated with cytomegalovirus. A cluster of highly shared sequence variants was judged likely to be a technical artifact of the sequencing pipeline. CMV serostatus was the only immune exposure information available for the cohort. Cytomegalovirus status was reported to be diagnosed by the classifier with high specificity and sensitivity in both the original and validation cohorts. Presence/absence analyses assumed roughly uniform sequencing depth across donors, an assumption that may not hold. In vitro tests confirmed that a few of the cytomegalovirus-associated TCR beta chains recognize cytomegalovirus antigens. Linkage disequilibrium might explain the correlated functional status among segregating V segments, but an unknown experimental factor could not be excluded. Broadly in line with IMGT annotations, most TCR beta V segments showed up in productive rearrangements about 87% or about 30% of the time in an earlier analysis of 587 of the donors. According to the authors, the approach could potentially be generalized to other disease states and immunological phenotypes. Because HLA typing was missing for some donors at each locus, association tests included only the typed subset. Some IMGT-functional V segments, including TRBV6-2 and TRBV6-3, could not be distinguished by the 87-base-pair reads and were therefore excluded. Because counts were too low, about 15 rarely observed V segments, including chromosome 9 orphons, were left out of the earlier analysis of several hundred of the donors. An association between a missense DCLRE1C variant and V-gene and J-gene trimming of TCR beta chains was found in a later genetic analysis and replicated in an independent cohort. At a false discovery rate of 0.05, a later analysis linked under 20,000 TCR beta sequences to specific HLA alleles. Across donors, most TCR sequences were observed very rarely, whereas some public TCRs were present in many individuals. Compared with equally common non-associated chains, HLA-associated TCR beta chains in a later analysis were more clonally expanded and had lower generation probabilities. A further reported finding was that TCR beta sequences accurately predicted the HLA-A and HLA-B alleles for most subjects in the first cohort. In a later analysis, several top co-occurrence clusters were reported to appear linked to parvovirus B19, influenza, CMV and Epstein-Barr virus. Only TCR beta chains were sequenced in this cohort, and the absence of alpha or paired-chain data limited detectable features. When HLA alleles, especially DR and DQ, strongly co-occurred, attributing TCR associations to individual alleles was difficult. In a later analysis, TCR association rates were found to vary across HLA loci, with the most associated TCRs seen for DRB1 alleles and the fewest for HLA-C alleles.

About this clone itself: Its antigen specificity is not known. No much larger clone is present one base from it, and per-base qualities are unavailable.

The cohort consisted of 600 to 700 healthy bone marrow donors. Cohort members were all nominally healthy when sampled, although unrecorded immune exposures were likely present. The donor was CMV seronegative and was included in the group of a few hundred seronegative cohort members. Each donor provided a peripheral blood sample, and peripheral blood mononuclear cells were used for TCR beta sequencing. The Qiagen DNeasy Blood Extraction Kit was used to extract genomic DNA from the blood cell samples. The method behind the library was the immunoSEQ multiplex PCR assay. For the multiplex PCR, a mixture combining 60 forward primers for TCR Vbeta segments and 13 reverse primers for TCR Jbeta segments was used. Amplification of the CDR3 region of rearranged TCR beta genes was performed with a multiplex PCR assay on genomic DNA. The amplified TCR beta libraries were sequenced on the Illumina HiSeq System as 87-base-pair reads. The authors' analysis ran thus. Across the 670 or so repertoires, a later analysis counted around 80 million unique TCR beta chains, 9.5 million to 12 million of which were shared by at least two donors. To remove PCR and sequencing errors, raw reads were error-corrected and collapsed into unique sequences using a nearest-neighbor algorithm that merged closely related sequences. CDR3 sequences were aligned to IMGT reference sequences to assign V, D and J gene segments. Each retained sequence needed at least a six-nucleotide match to both a V gene segment and a J gene segment. A rearrangement was called productive if the CDR3 had no stop codons and remained in frame with V and J, and every other rearrangement was called non-productive. Following IMGT convention, CDR3 was defined as the stretch from the second conserved V-encoded cysteine up to the conserved J-encoded phenylalanine. The earlier analysis of about 590 of the donors excluded sequences that lacked an unambiguous match to a single V gene segment. An earlier analysis of about 600 of the donors called V segments functional above 56.7% productive rearrangements and segregating when the between-donor standard deviation exceeded 5%. To diagnose cytomegalovirus status from the catalog of TCR beta chain sequences, a statistical classification framework was built. A later analysis assigned V and J genes by comparing TCR nucleotide sequences with IMGT/GENE-DB human TR gene sequences. In a later analysis, CDR3 sequences and most-parsimonious VDJ recombination scenarios were assigned using the TCRdist pipeline. A later analysis defined each TCR beta chain by its CDR3 amino acid sequence plus V-gene family, and excluded reads lacking a unique V-gene family. To address suspected cross-contamination and a sequencing artifact, a later analysis removed approximately 590 highly shared, low-generation-probability nucleotide sequences. For each public chain, a later analysis derived a clonal expansion index from normalized ranks of inferred template counts within each repertoire. Generation probabilities in a later analysis came from a VDJ recombination model fitted to out-of-frame rearrangements, and those results were checked against IGoR. Hypergeometric tests were used in a later analysis to score TCR-TCR, TCR-HLA and TCR-CMV co-occurrence, with a repertoire-size bias correction applied to the TCR pairs. A later analysis estimated false discovery rates by permuting HLA or CMV assignments 20 times. A later analysis grouped co-occurring TCRs with DBSCAN, adding TCRdist sequence similarity when clustering within HLA-allele-positive subsets. Co-occurrence clustering excluded repertoires with fewer than 30,000 or more than 120,000 public chains, plus five with anomalous nucleotide sharing. What TCRdb holds here is the immuneACCESS table cut down to in-frame rearrangements. Part of the clones is not present; checked against another copy, under half of the missing clones reflect an unresolved V gene, and the others are unexplained. D and trimming come from the DNA, and the V and J calls and clone size come from that table. The sample table records 90,000 to 120,000 clones; 73% of these occur just once. The ten largest make up 7.8% of the sample.

Trimming costs V 2 bases and J 2 bases, and their ends lie 9 bases apart. CDR1 and CDR2 (MNHNY, SVGAGI) derive from the germline V gene (reference sequence). Reading from cysteine to phenylalanine, the CDR3 counts 15 amino acids. This entry keeps only the CDR3 DNA: 45 bases, framed from base 1. The sequence was obtained from a man aged 25 to 45 in good health and CMV-seronegative. Sequences were obtained from PBMCs. This chain joins TRBV6-6 to TRBJ2-2; the D segment could be TRBD2, given 6 matching bases. The CDR3 region reads CASSYGGGNTGELFF. The bases read TGTGCCAGCAGTTACGGGGGAGGTAACACCGGGGAGCTGTTTTTT.